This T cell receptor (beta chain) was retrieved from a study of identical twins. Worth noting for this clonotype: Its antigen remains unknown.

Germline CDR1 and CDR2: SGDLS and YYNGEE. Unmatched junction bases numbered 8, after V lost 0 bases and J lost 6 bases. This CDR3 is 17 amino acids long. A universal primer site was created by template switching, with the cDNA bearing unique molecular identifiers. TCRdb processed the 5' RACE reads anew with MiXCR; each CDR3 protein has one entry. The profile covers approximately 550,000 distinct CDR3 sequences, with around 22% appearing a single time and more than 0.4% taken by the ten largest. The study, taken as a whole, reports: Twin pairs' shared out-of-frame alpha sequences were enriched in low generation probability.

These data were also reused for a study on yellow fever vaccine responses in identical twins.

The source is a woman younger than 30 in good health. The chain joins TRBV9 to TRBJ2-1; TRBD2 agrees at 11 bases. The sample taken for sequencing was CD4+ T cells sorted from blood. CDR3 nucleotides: TGTGCCAGCAGCGTAGCCCTCGGCCTAGCGGGAGGCAATGAGCAGTTCTTC. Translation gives CASSVALGLAGGNEQFF.